The 20 T cell receptor beta chains listed next were all sequenced from one sample in a study of PD-1 blockade in classical Hodgkin lymphoma. Data came from immunoSEQ multiplex PCR; TCRdb stores just in-frame clones and leaves some out. The sample consists of 39,000 or so clones, around 83% of them appearing once. Relapse was seen in all patients after autologous stem cell transplantation, and brentuximab vedotin exposure was variable. The sequences come from peripheral blood mononuclear cells (PBMCs), collected before the second cycle of nivolumab. These receptors were obtained from a human donor with classical Hodgkin lymphoma.

CDR3 amino acids: CAAKDQGFEQYF. The DNA of the CDR3 is TGTGCCGCAAAGGACCAGGGGTTCGAGCAGTACTTC. V and J are TRBV10-3 and TRBJ2-7; D possibly corresponds to TRBD1 (6 bases). The CDR3 runs 12 residues. V was shortened by 11 bases and J by 6 bases, with 17 bases between the two germline ends. Germline V gene sequence: CDR1 ENHRY, CDR2 SYGVKD.

This chain joins TRBV5-4 and TRBJ1-1, with D hard to call. The V gene lost 0 bases and the J gene lost 3 bases, with 12 bases spanning the gap. Germline lookup yields CDR1 SGHNT and CDR2 YYREEE (reference sequence). CDR3 length: 15 amino acids. The CDR3 spells CASSLAASRDTEAFF. The CDR3 coding sequence is TGTGCCAGCAGCTTGGCCGCTTCGCGCGACACTGAAGCTTTCTTT.

The CDR3 nucleotides read TGCGCCAGCAGCCCGGGCGGGGACGGAAACACCATATATTTT. Translation: CASSPGGDGNTIYF. The rearrangement joins TRBV5-1 to TRBJ1-3; possibly TRBD1 for D (5 bases). Trimming took 4 bases from V and 4 from J, leaving 12 bases between them. The CDR3 extends over 14 amino acids. In germline, CDR1 is SGHRS, CDR2 YFSETQ.

The chain employs TRBV7-3 and TRBJ2-1, with D possibly being TRBD1 (6 bases). Germline assignment: CDR1 SGHTA and CDR2 FQGTGA. The CDR3 is 18 residues long. Between the trimmed V and J ends, which lost 1 base and 3 bases, there was a span of 19 bases. In DNA form, the CDR3 reads TGTGCCAGCAGCTTAAAAGGCCGGACAGAGGTACGCTACAATGAGCAGTTCTTC. Translating gives CASSLKGRTEVRYNEQFF. Using reference TRBV7-3 and TRBJ2-1 for the parts outside the CDR3, the full variable domain is GAGVSQTPSNKVTEKGKYVELRCDPISGHTALYWYRQSLGQGPEFLIYFQGTGAADDSGLPNDRFFAVRPEGSVSTLKIQRTERGDSAVYLCASSLKGRTEVRYNEQFFGPGTRLTVL.

This clone has a single count. The rearrangement links TRBV12-2 to TRBJ2-2; TRBD2, the table's D call, lacks a check against the DNA. TRBV12-2 counts as a pseudogene. This CDR3 is built from 14 residues. The CDR3 is CASRLGNQARGAVF. As DNA, the CDR3 is TGTGCAAGTCGCTTAGGAAATCAGGCCCGGGGAGCTGTTTTT.

This clone was seen just once. This chain joins TRBV6-1 and TRBJ2-1; D possibly uses TRBD1 or TRBD2 (5 bases each). CDR1 MNHNS and CDR2 SASEGT come from the germline V gene. The length of the CDR3 is 14 residues. The V end lost 8 bases, the J end lost 1 base, and 12 bases lay between the germline ends. The CDR3 bases are TGTGCCAGCGGCGGTGGGGGTTCCTACAATGAGCAGTTCTTC. Translation gives CASGGGGSYNEQFF.

This clone was counted a few times. This chain links TRBV7-6 with TRBJ2-7; a possible D gene is TRBD2 (7 bases). V was clipped by 4 bases and J by 9 bases, with 22 bases between them. This CDR3 is 15 amino acids long. Germline loops: CDR1 SGHVS, CDR2 FNYEAQ. CDR3 amino acids: CASSSRTAGSGVQYF. CDR3 nucleotide sequence: TGTGCCAGCAGCTCTCGGACAGCGGGGTCAGGTGTGCAGTACTTC.

A word on this clone: The sample carries other DNA sequences with the same CDR3. The V and J genes are TRBV7-2 and TRBJ1-5; 7 positions agree with TRBD1. Trimming cost V 1 base and J 0 bases; bases outside gene matches: 6. CDR1 and CDR2 (germline): SGHTA, FQGNSA. This CDR3 is built from 17 residues. CDR3 in DNA: TGTGCCAGCAGCTTAGAGGGTGCAGGGGGTAGCAATCAGCCCCAGCATTTT. It encodes CASSLEGAGGSNQPQHF.

Comment on this clone: This specimen includes other DNA sequences encoding the same CDR3. The chain joins TRBV27 to TRBJ2-5, with 7 nucleotides matching TRBD2. Germline CDR1 is MNHEY and CDR2 is SMNVEV (reference sequence). This CDR3 contains 13 residues. V lost 3 bases, J lost 4 bases, and 2 bases stayed unmatched. This CDR3 reads CASSLLAGETQYF. The CDR3 nucleotides are TGTGCCAGCAGTTTGTTAGCGGGAGAGACCCAGTACTTC.

The gene calls are TRBV5-1 and TRBJ1-2; 9 bases map to TRBD1. CDR1 is SGHRS, CDR2 YFSETQ, per germline. This CDR3 is 16 amino acids long. V gave up 4 bases and J gave up 3 bases; unmatched junction bases: 10. CDR3 sequence: CASSGQQGALHYGYTF. The CDR3 DNA sequence: TGCGCCAGCAGCGGGCAACAGGGGGCCCTCCACTATGGCTACACCTTC.

The chain joins TRBV10-2 to TRBJ1-2, with unresolved D. The V gene lost 0 bases and the J gene lost 2 bases, with 7 bases spanning the gap. This CDR3 comprises 14 residues. Germline lookup yields CDR1 WSHSY and CDR2 SAAADI. Here the CDR3 reads CASSESWGNYGYTF. For the CDR3, the DNA is TGCGCCAGCAGTGAGTCGTGGGGAAACTATGGCTACACCTTC.

This chain uses TRBV6-5 with TRBJ1-6; 11 nucleotides match TRBD1. Unmatched junction bases numbered 3, after V lost 5 bases and J lost 9 bases. The CDR3 has 14 residues. The germline gives CDR1 MNHEY, CDR2 SVGAGI. The CDR3 DNA reads as TGTGCCAGCAGTGTGGGGACAGGGGGTTCACCCCTCCACTTT. Translation: CASSVGTGGSPLHF.

The chain is built from TRBV19 and TRBJ2-6, with 14 bases lining up with TRBD2. Germline V CDR1 and CDR2: LNHDA, SQIVND (reference sequence). This CDR3 spans 18 amino acids. V shed 4 bases and J 3 bases; nucleotides not matched to a gene: 5. CDR3 region: CASSKTSGGAFGANVLTF. CDR3 bases: TGTGCCAGTAGTAAGACTAGCGGGGGGGCCTTTGGGGCCAACGTCCTGACTTTC.

This chain joins TRBV15 and TRBJ2-1; 8 bases align to TRBD2. CDR3 length: 15 amino acids. Unmatched junction bases numbered 5, after V lost 1 base and J lost 6 bases. Germline CDR1 is LNHNV and CDR2 is YYDKDF (reference sequence). CDR3 DNA: TGTGCCACCAGCAGAGGCGAGACTAGCGTCAATGAGCAGTTCTTC. This translates into CATSRGETSVNEQFF.

The rearrangement uses TRBV15 and TRBJ1-1; D uncertain. This CDR3 is 13 amino acids long. Germline CDR1 and CDR2: LNHNV and YYDKDF (reference sequence). V lost 0 bases and J 5 bases, leaving 7 bases between the germline ends. Written as DNA, the CDR3 is TGTGCCACCAGCAGAGAGGCATATACTGAAGCTTTCTTT. It encodes CATSREAYTEAFF.

The CDR3 loop reads CASSPPAGANSGNTIYF. The CDR3 region has the DNA TGTGCCAGCTCACCACCGGCGGGCGCAAACTCTGGAAACACCATATATTTT. V and J are TRBV18 and TRBJ1-3; D gene uncertain. V lost 0 bases to trimming and J lost 0 bases, with 12 bases between them. The CDR3 covers 17 residues. Germline CDR1 KGHSH, CDR2 LQKENI.

In nucleotides, the CDR3 is TGTGCCAGCAGTTTATTAGACAGTGCAACTAATGAAAAACTGTTTTTT. It is translated as CASSLLDSATNEKLFF. The rearrangement links TRBV28 to TRBJ1-4; a weak D match, TRBD1 (5 bases). The CDR3 covers 16 residues. Germline loops: CDR1 MDHEN, CDR2 SYDVKM. Trimming took 1 base from V and 0 from J, leaving 9 bases between them.

The V and J genes are TRBV19 and TRBJ2-5, with TRBD1 as a possible D gene (6 bases). Trimming removed 2 bases at V and 1 base at J, with 8 bases between. From germline, CDR1 is LNHDA and CDR2 SQIVND (reference sequence). CDR3 length: 14 amino acids. CDR3 amino acids: CASSITGLQETQYF. CDR3 DNA sequence: TGTGCCAGTAGTATAACAGGGCTCCAAGAGACCCAGTACTTC.

This clone appeared a single time. The gene calls are TRBV9 and TRBJ2-1; D ambiguous. V was cut by 0 bases and J by 2 bases, with 6 bases left in between. The CDR3 has 14 amino acids. From germline, CDR1 is SGDLS and CDR2 YYNGEE. CDR3 residues: CASSVDGPYNEQFF. CDR3 DNA sequence: TGTGCCAGCAGCGTAGACGGCCCCTACAATGAGCAGTTCTTC.

The genes are TRBV13 and TRBJ2-7, with 10 bases matching TRBD2. Germline loops: CDR1 PRHDT, CDR2 FYEKMQ (reference sequence). V was clipped by 0 bases and J by 3 bases; unmatched bases: 11. This CDR3 region has 18 residues. In DNA form, the CDR3 reads TGTGCCAGCAGCTTAGGCCCTAGCGGGAGTAAAGAGGGCTACGAGCAGTACTTC. Protein sequence: CASSLGPSGSKEGYEQYF.